One sample yielded the 29 T cell receptor beta chains listed below, sequenced in a study of cytomegalovirus exposure and HLA in healthy donors. The primer mix had 60 Vbeta and 13 Jbeta primers. Data came from immunoSEQ multiplex PCR; TCRdb stores just in-frame clones and leaves some out. Of 130,000 to 150,000 clones listed, 50% to 75% are singletons. The source material was PBMCs. Receptor source: a woman aged 30 to 39 in good health and CMV-seropositive.

V and J are TRBV6-5 and TRBJ2-7; 7 bases line up with TRBD1. The germline CDR1 and CDR2 sequences are MNHEY and SVGAGI. This CDR3 spans 13 amino acids. The junction had 7 bases not matched to a gene; V was cut back by 8 bases and J by 3 bases. CDR3: CASGRDSDYEQYF. Here the CDR3 DNA reads TGTGCCAGCGGCCGGGACAGTGACTACGAGCAGTACTTC.

This clone has a handful of counts. The chain is built from TRBV4-1 and TRBJ1-1; 8 positions match TRBD1. V was pared by 4 bases and J by 5 bases, with 6 bases of the junction left unmatched. The germline gives CDR1 MGHRA, CDR2 YSYEKL. The CDR3 totals 14 residues. The CDR3 is CASSPLQGETEAFF. DNA for the CDR3: TGCGCCAGCAGCCCTCTACAGGGGGAGACTGAAGCTTTCTTT.

This clone has a handful of counts. The chain carries TRBV15 and TRBJ2-3; a possible D gene is TRBD2 (5 bases). Germline V gene data show CDR1 as LNHNV and CDR2 as YYDKDF (reference sequence). The V and J ends lost 4 bases and 5 bases respectively, with 10 bases between them. This CDR3 spans 13 amino acids. CDR3 amino acids: CATSIERQDTQYF. The CDR3 DNA reads TGTGCCACCAGCATCGAGCGGCAAGATACGCAGTATTTT.

The chain links TRBV7-9 to TRBJ1-2; 7 bases match TRBD1. With 5 bases clipped from V and 7 bases from J, the junction kept 7 bases outside the gene matches. The CDR3 is 13 residues long. Germline V gene data show CDR1 as SEHNR and CDR2 as FQNEAQ (reference sequence). The CDR3 loop reads CASSRGQDAGYTF. In DNA form, the CDR3 reads TGTGCCAGCAGCCGCGGACAGGATGCTGGCTACACCTTC.

This clone was seen only a few times. J is TRBJ1-2 and V is TRBV27; 10 bases line up with TRBD1. Germline lookup yields CDR1 MNHEY and CDR2 SMNVEV (reference sequence). CDR3 size: 15 residues. V lost 8 bases, J lost 7 bases, and 13 bases stayed unmatched. The CDR3 DNA reads TGTGCCAGCCGAGCCGGGACAGGGGATTCGGGTGGCTACACCTTC. Its protein is CASRAGTGDSGGYTF.

Only a few counts were recorded for this clone. The chain combines TRBV29-1 with TRBJ1-1; 7 nucleotides match TRBD1. The J segment lost 1 base and the V segment lost 6 bases, leaving 8 bases of the junction unmatched. CDR3 size: 14 residues. Germline lookup yields CDR1 SQVTM and CDR2 ANQGSEA. The CDR3 loop is CSVRPGTANTEAFF. For the CDR3, the DNA is TGCAGCGTCAGACCCGGGACAGCGAACACTGAAGCTTTCTTT.

V gene TRBV19 combines with J gene TRBJ1-2; TRBD1 matches 7 bases. Germline assignment: CDR1 LNHDA and CDR2 SQIVND (reference sequence). The CDR3 runs 14 residues. V lost 7 bases and J lost 1; bases outside the gene matches: 6. The CDR3 sequence is CASTGTDFNYGYTF. In DNA, the CDR3 is TGTGCCAGTACGGGGACAGACTTTAACTATGGCTACACCTTC.

The chain recombines TRBV5-1 with TRBJ1-1; a possible D gene is TRBD1 (6 bases). The CDR3 extends over 16 amino acids. Between the trimmed V and J ends, which lost 3 bases and 0 bases, there was a span of 15 bases. CDR1 is SGHRS, CDR2 YFSETQ, per germline. In DNA form, the CDR3 reads TGCGCCAGCAGCTACAGGACAGAAAATATGAACACTGAAGCTTTCTTT. Its translation: CASSYRTENMNTEAFF.

The chain recombines TRBV7-9 with TRBJ2-7; a weak D match, TRBD1 (6 bases). Trimming took off 5 bases at V and 6 bases at J, with 20 bases between the two ends. The CDR3 extends over 15 amino acids. Germline CDR1 is SEHNR and CDR2 is FQNEAQ (reference sequence). DNA for the CDR3: TGTGCCAGCAGCCCTAAACAGGGTTTTATCCTCGAGCAGTACTTC. The encoded protein is CASSPKQGFILEQYF.

The chain employs TRBV19 and TRBJ1-5, with 7 bases aligning to TRBD1. This CDR3 has 15 amino acids. The J segment lost 5 bases and the V segment lost 7 bases, leaving 11 bases of the junction unmatched. The germline V gene encodes CDR1 LNHDA and CDR2 SQIVND (reference sequence). CDR3 DNA: TGTGCCAGTAAGTCGGGACAGACAGACTATCAGCCCCAGCATTTT. It codes for CASKSGQTDYQPQHF.

This clone was counted only a few times. CDR3 amino acids: CASSLRTGGQPQHF. The CDR3 DNA reads as TGTGCCAGCAGCCTAAGGACAGGGGGTCAGCCCCAGCATTTT. The chain is built from TRBV6-1 and TRBJ1-5; 10 bases agree with TRBD1. The V and J ends lost 6 bases and 6 bases, in that order; junction bases with no gene match: 5. From germline, CDR1 is MNHNS and CDR2 SASEGT. The CDR3 length is 14 residues.

CDR3 in DNA: TGTGCCAGCACCCCATTAGCGGGAGGGAGCTCCTACAATGAGCAGTTCTTC. Translated: CASTPLAGGSSYNEQFF. The chain is built from TRBV11-2 and TRBJ2-1, with 11 bases that match TRBD2. The CDR3 spans 17 residues. The germline V gene encodes CDR1 SGHAT and CDR2 FQNNGV. The V segment lost 7 bases and the J segment 0 bases; nucleotides outside the gene matches: 8.

Notes on this clone: Other DNA sequences in this sample translate to the same CDR3. The V and J genes are TRBV29-1 and TRBJ1-2, with 7 bases that match TRBD1. Germline V gene sequence: CDR1 SQVTM, CDR2 ANQGSEA. This CDR3 is 15 amino acids long. With V trimmed by 3 bases and J by 3 bases, 10 bases remained unmatched. CDR3 residues: CSVEDLEGADYGYTF. In DNA form, the CDR3 reads TGCAGCGTTGAGGACTTAGAGGGGGCAGACTATGGCTACACCTTC. The variable domain in full, completed from reference TRBV29-1 and TRBJ1-2, reads SAVISQKPSRDICQRGTSLTIQCQVDSQVTMMFWYRQQPGQSLTLIATANQGSEATYESGFVIDKFPISRPNLTFSTLTVSNMSPEDSSIYLCSVEDLEGADYGYTFGSGTRLTVV.

The V call is TRBV27, the J call TRBJ2-3; TRBD2 agrees at 7 bases. The V segment lost 8 bases and the J segment 3 bases; nucleotides outside the gene matches: 5. The CDR3 spans 13 residues. CDR1 and CDR2 (germline): MNHEY, SMNVEV (reference sequence). The DNA of the CDR3 is TGTGCCAGCGGGACTAAAGCGACAGATACGCAGTATTTT. Its protein is CASGTKATDTQYF.

The rearrangement joins TRBV28 to TRBJ2-6, with D uncertain. The germline V gene has CDR1 MDHEN and CDR2 SYDVKM. V gave up 5 bases and J gave up 4 bases, with 9 bases separating them. The CDR3 covers 14 residues. The CDR3 protein is CASSEPVGANVLTF. The CDR3 DNA sequence: TGTGCCAGCAGTGAGCCTGTAGGGGCCAACGTCCTGACTTTC.

The chain joins TRBV29-1 to TRBJ2-2; D uncertain. Between the trimmed V and J ends, which lost 1 base and 7 bases, there was a span of 10 bases. Germline values: CDR1 SQVTM, CDR2 ANQGSEA. The CDR3 loop spans 13 amino acids. The CDR3 here is CSVEVEADGELFF. CDR3 sequence (DNA): TGCAGCGTTGAAGTCGAGGCGGACGGGGAGCTGTTTTTT.

The chain is built from TRBV10-3 and TRBJ2-1, with 9 nucleotides matching TRBD2. This CDR3 region has 15 residues. Germline assignment: CDR1 ENHRY and CDR2 SYGVKD. Trimming took 2 bases from V and 10 from J; bases not matched to a gene: 9. The CDR3 is CAISEPASGMGEQFF. In DNA form, the CDR3 reads TGTGCCATCAGTGAGCCGGCTAGCGGGATGGGGGAGCAGTTCTTC.

This sequence joins TRBV19 and TRBJ2-1; no firm D call. Looked up from germline, CDR1 is LNHDA and CDR2 is SQIVND (reference sequence). Trimming took 1 base from V and 6 from J, leaving 7 bases between them. This CDR3 comprises 13 residues. The CDR3: CASSIAGFNEQFF. The CDR3 DNA is TGTGCCAGTAGTATAGCGGGTTTCAATGAGCAGTTCTTC.

The table lists this clone with a few counts. V and J are TRBV7-8 and TRBJ1-2; no clear D gene. This CDR3 is built from 16 residues. With 1 base removed from V and 6 bases from J, the gap between germline ends came to 18 bases. Germline CDR1 reads SGHVS; CDR2 reads FQNEAQ. CDR3 DNA: TGTGCCAGCAGCTTAGGCCCGATTCCTGTGAGCGATGGCTACACCTTC. Translating it yields CASSLGPIPVSDGYTF.

The V gene is TRBV9, the J gene TRBJ1-2; D may be TRBD1 (6 bases). The CDR3 length is 14 residues. The V gene lost 4 bases and the J gene lost 1 base, with 11 bases spanning the gap. Germline V gene sequence: CDR1 SGDLS, CDR2 YYNGEE. CDR3 coding DNA: TGTGCCAGCAGCCCCGGGACACATAACTATGGCTACACCTTC. This gives the protein CASSPGTHNYGYTF. Combining the CDR3 with reference TRBV9 and TRBJ1-2 gives the whole variable domain DSGVTQTPKHLITATGQRVTLRCSPRSGDLSVYWYQQSLDQGLQFLIQYYNGEERAKGNILERFSAQQFPDLHSELNLSSLELGDSALYFCASSPGTHNYGYTFGSGTRLTVV.

The count of this clone is one. The rearrangement links TRBV6-1 to TRBJ2-5; D gene ambiguous. The J call is in doubt because the DNA end fits TRBJ2-7 better. The germline V gene encodes CDR1 MNHNS and CDR2 SASEGT. The CDR3 has 12 residues. CDR3 loop: CASSDYSYEQYF. CDR3 in DNA: TGTGCCAGCAGTGATTACAGCTACGAGCAGTACTTC.

CDR3 sequence reads: CASRLPYQPQHF. In DNA form, the CDR3 reads TGTGCCAGCAGACTCCCCTATCAGCCCCAGCATTTT. The chain is built from TRBV2 and TRBJ1-5, with D unclear. CDR3 size: 12 residues. Germline V gene lookup returns CDR1 SNHLY and CDR2 FYNNEI. With 6 bases removed from V and 5 bases from J, the gap between germline ends came to 8 bases.

V usage is TRBV5-4 and J usage is TRBJ2-7, with D maybe TRBD2 (6 bases). The ends were cut back, 4 bases at V and 0 bases at J, with 11 bases in the middle. The CDR3 consists of 14 residues. The V gene's germline CDR1 is SGHNT and CDR2 YYREEE (reference sequence). For the CDR3, the DNA is TGTGCCAGCAGCGGCGGGATGAGCTCCTACGAGCAGTACTTC. Translating gives CASSGGMSSYEQYF.

The chain carries TRBV20-1 and TRBJ2-2, with D unresolved. Trimming took off 5 bases at V and 5 bases at J, with 6 bases between the two ends. The germline CDR1 and CDR2 sequences are DFQATT and SNEGSKA (reference sequence). The CDR3 is 11 residues long. CDR3: CSADSTGELFF. As DNA, the CDR3 is TGCAGTGCTGATAGTACCGGGGAGCTGTTTTTT.

The gene calls are TRBV6-5 and TRBJ1-1; D perhaps matches TRBD1 (5 bases). Per germline, CDR1 MNHEY and CDR2 SVGAGI. V lost 7 bases, J lost 10 bases, and 19 bases lay in between. This CDR3 is built from 13 residues. The CDR3 reads CASTSPGFWGAFF. The CDR3 DNA follows: TGTGCCAGCACCTCCCCAGGGTTTTGGGGAGCTTTCTTT.

The V call is TRBV5-4, the J call TRBJ1-1; no clear D. The CDR3 runs to 13 residues. V was pared by 0 bases and J by 1 base, with 4 bases between. CDR1 SGHNT and CDR2 YYREEE come from the germline V gene (reference sequence). The CDR3 nucleotides read TGTGCCAGCAGCTTGGGTCGGAACACTGAAGCTTTCTTT. Protein sequence: CASSLGRNTEAFF.

This clone was found a few times. The V gene is TRBV25-1, the J gene TRBJ2-7; D perhaps matches TRBD2 (6 bases). Germline-derived CDR1 and CDR2 are MGHDK and SYGVNS. Between the trimmed V and J ends, which lost 11 bases and 1 base, there was a span of 12 bases. The CDR3 is made up of 12 amino acids. CDR3 DNA: TGTGCCTCCAAAGGGAGGTCCTACGAGCAGTACTTC. Amino acid sequence: CASKGRSYEQYF.

This chain uses TRBV11-2 with TRBJ1-3; D gene uncertain. The CDR3 spans 11 residues. Germline CDR1 SGHAT, CDR2 FQNNGV. V dropped 5 bases and J dropped 3 bases, with 2 bases sitting between them. CDR3 residues: CASSRGNTIYF. Written as DNA, the CDR3 is TGTGCCAGCAGCCGTGGAAACACCATATATTTT.

The CDR3 spells CASSPTAGGMTDTQYF. The CDR3 nucleotides are TGTGCCAGCAGCCCCACTGCGGGGGGGATGACAGATACGCAGTATTTT. The rearrangement uses TRBV4-2 and TRBJ2-3, with TRBD2 identical over 9 bases. V shed 4 bases and J 3 bases; nucleotides not matched to a gene: 8. The CDR3 covers 16 residues. Germline CDR1 is LGHNA and CDR2 is YNFKEQ.